The rows below give T cell receptor beta chains drawn from one sample of a study of T cells in Graves' hyperthyroidism and ophthalmopathy. TCRdb reprocessed the multiplex PCR reads with MiXCR, giving one entry per CDR3 protein. The sample has roughly 420,000 distinct CDR3 sequences; about 15% are singletons. Source material: blood. These receptor sequences come from a woman younger than 35 with Graves' hyperthyroidism. The CDR3 runs from the conserved cysteine through the conserved F or W. Each record gives: V gene, J gene, D gene, clone size, CDR3 protein, CDR3 DNA. A D gene is named only where the DNA matches it firmly. Some rows have no size entry. The others give once, few or many, or a class for an expanded clone.

v_gene: TRBV7-2; j_gene: TRBJ2-7; d_gene: NA; abundance: many; CDR3aa: CASSLSGGWAYEQYF; CDR3nt: TGTGCCAGCAGCTTATCCGGTGGATGGGCCTACGAGCAGTACTTC
v_gene: TRBV3-1; j_gene: TRBJ2-5; d_gene: TRBD2; abundance: many; CDR3aa: CASSHWRGGRETQYF; CDR3nt: TGTGCCAGCAGCCATTGGCGGGGGGGCCGGGAGACCCAGTACTTC
v_gene: TRBV12-3/TRBV12-4; j_gene: TRBJ1-4; d_gene: TRBD1; abundance: many; CDR3aa: CASSLGRIRDRGRTMKKLFF; CDR3nt: TGTGCCAGCAGTTTAGGGAGGATCCGGGACAGGGGGCGAACAATGAAGAAACTGTTTTTT
v_gene: TRBV20-1; j_gene: TRBJ2-7; d_gene: TRBD1; abundance: few; CDR3aa: CSARDRTGSPYEQYF; CDR3nt: TGCAGTGCTAGAGATAGGACAGGGAGTCCCTACGAGCAGTACTTC
v_gene: TRBV6-2/TRBV6-3; j_gene: TRBJ2-7; d_gene: TRBD1; abundance: many; CDR3aa: CASSYSMGTGFVYEQYF; CDR3nt: TGTGCCAGCAGTTACTCGATGGGGACAGGGTTTGTCTACGAGCAGTACTTC
v_gene: TRBV20-1; j_gene: TRBJ1-3; d_gene: NA; abundance: NA; CDR3aa: CSALGRVGNTIYF; CDR3nt: TGCAGTGCCCTGGGACGGGTTGGAAACACCATATATTTT
v_gene: TRBV19; j_gene: TRBJ2-6; d_gene: NA; abundance: many; CDR3aa: CASSGRRVSGANVLTF; CDR3nt: TGTGCCAGTAGTGGTAGACGGGTCTCTGGGGCCAACGTCCTGACTTTC
v_gene: TRBV5-6; j_gene: TRBJ1-4; d_gene: TRBD1; abundance: NA; CDR3aa: CASSLGQGVEKLFF; CDR3nt: TGTGCCAGCAGCCTAGGACAGGGAGTTGAAAAACTGTTTTTT
v_gene: TRBV7-3; j_gene: TRBJ1-3; d_gene: NA; abundance: few; CDR3aa: CASSLSLAPGNTIYF; CDR3nt: TGTGCCAGCAGCTTAAGTCTCGCCCCTGGAAACACCATATATTTT
v_gene: TRBV6-1; j_gene: TRBJ2-1; d_gene: NA; abundance: many; CDR3aa: CASSEQAGLNLYEQFF; CDR3nt: TGTGCCAGCAGTGAACAGGCGGGATTGAACTTGTATGAGCAGTTCTTC
v_gene: TRBV6-1; j_gene: TRBJ1-5; d_gene: NA; abundance: NA; CDR3aa: CASKPGERSDQPQHF; CDR3nt: TGTGCCAGTAAACCGGGGGAGAGGAGCGATCAGCCCCAGCATTTT
v_gene: TRBV7-6; j_gene: TRBJ2-5; d_gene: TRBD2; abundance: NA; CDR3aa: CASSSTGTKQETQYF; CDR3nt: TGTGCCAGCAGCTCAACCGGGACTAAACAAGAGACCCAGTACTTC
v_gene: TRBV20-1; j_gene: TRBJ1-3; d_gene: TRBD1; abundance: many; CDR3aa: CSADGQGENTIYF; CDR3nt: TGCAGTGCAGATGGACAGGGAGAAAACACCATATATTTT
v_gene: TRBV7-9; j_gene: TRBJ2-3; d_gene: TRBD1; abundance: many; CDR3aa: CASSTGQGATDTQYF; CDR3nt: TGTGCCAGCAGCACGGGACAGGGGGCGACAGATACGCAGTATTTT